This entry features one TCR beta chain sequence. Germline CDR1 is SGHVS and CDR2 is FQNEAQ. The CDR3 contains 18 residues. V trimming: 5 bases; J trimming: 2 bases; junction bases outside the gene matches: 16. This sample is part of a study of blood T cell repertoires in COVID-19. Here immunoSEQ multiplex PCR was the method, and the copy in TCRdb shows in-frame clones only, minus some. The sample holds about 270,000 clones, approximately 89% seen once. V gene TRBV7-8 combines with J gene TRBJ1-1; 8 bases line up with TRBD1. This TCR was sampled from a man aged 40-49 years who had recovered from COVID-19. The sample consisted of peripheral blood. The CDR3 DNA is TGTGCCAGCAGCCCAAGACAGGGGCGTTGGTCGGGTAACACTGAAGCTTTCTTT. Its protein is CASSPRQGRWSGNTEAFF.